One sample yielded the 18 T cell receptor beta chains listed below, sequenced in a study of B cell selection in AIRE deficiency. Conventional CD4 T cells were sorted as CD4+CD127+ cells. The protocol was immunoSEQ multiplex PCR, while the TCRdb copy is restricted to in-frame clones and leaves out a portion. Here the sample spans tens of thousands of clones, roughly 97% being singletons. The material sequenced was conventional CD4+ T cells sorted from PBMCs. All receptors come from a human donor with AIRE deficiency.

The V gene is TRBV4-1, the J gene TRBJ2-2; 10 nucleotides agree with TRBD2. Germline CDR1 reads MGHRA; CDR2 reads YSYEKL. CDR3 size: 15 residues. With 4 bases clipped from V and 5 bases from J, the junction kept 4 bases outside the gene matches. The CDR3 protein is CASSLSGRETGELFF. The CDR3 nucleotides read TGCGCCAGCAGCCTAAGCGGGAGGGAGACCGGGGAGCTGTTTTTT.

The CDR3 sequence is CASSQGHEGHNEKLFF. The CDR3 bases are TGTGCCAGCAGCCAAGGCCACGAGGGACATAATGAAAAACTGTTTTTT. This chain connects TRBV4-2 to TRBJ1-4; tentatively, D is TRBD1 (6 bases). Trimming stripped 1 base from V and 4 bases from J, with 13 bases between. Germline CDR1 and CDR2: LGHNA and YNFKEQ. The CDR3 is 16 residues long.

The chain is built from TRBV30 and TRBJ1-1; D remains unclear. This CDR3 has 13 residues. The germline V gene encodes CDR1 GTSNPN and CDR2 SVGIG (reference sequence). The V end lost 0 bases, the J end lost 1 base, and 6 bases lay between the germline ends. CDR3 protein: CAWSVGPNTEAFF. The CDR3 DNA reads TGTGCCTGGAGTGTAGGACCGAACACTGAAGCTTTCTTT.

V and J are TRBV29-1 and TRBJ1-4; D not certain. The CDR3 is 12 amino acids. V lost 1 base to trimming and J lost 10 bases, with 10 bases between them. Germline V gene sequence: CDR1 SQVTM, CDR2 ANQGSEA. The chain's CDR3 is CSVEGEYRKLFF. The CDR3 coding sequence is TGCAGCGTTGAAGGGGAGTATCGAAAACTGTTTTTT.

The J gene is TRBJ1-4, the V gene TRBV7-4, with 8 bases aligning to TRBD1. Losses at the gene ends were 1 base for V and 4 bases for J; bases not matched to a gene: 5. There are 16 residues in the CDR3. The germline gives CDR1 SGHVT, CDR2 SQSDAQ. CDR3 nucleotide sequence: TGTGCCAGCAGCTTAGACCAGGGGGCCGTTAATGAAAAACTGTTTTTT. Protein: CASSLDQGAVNEKLFF.

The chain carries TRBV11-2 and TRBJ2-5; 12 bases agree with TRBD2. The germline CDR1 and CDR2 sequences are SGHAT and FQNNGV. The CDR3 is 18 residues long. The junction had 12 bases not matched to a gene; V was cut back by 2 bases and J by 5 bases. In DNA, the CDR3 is TGTGCCAGCAGCTTACGAAGGGGGTGGACTAGCGGGACTGAGACCCAGTACTTC. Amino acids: CASSLRRGWTSGTETQYF.

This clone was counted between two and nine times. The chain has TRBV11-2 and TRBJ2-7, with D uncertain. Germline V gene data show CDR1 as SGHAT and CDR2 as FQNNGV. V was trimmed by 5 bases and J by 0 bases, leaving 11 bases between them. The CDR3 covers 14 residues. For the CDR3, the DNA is TGTGCCAGCAGCCTTTCCCTAAGCTCCTACGAGCAGTACTTC. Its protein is CASSLSLSSYEQYF.

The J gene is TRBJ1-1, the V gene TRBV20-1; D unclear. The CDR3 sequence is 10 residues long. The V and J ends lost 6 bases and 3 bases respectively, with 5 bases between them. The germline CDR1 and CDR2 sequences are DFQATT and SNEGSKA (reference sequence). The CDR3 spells CSAPDTEAFF. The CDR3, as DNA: TGCAGTGCCCCGGACACTGAAGCTTTCTTT.

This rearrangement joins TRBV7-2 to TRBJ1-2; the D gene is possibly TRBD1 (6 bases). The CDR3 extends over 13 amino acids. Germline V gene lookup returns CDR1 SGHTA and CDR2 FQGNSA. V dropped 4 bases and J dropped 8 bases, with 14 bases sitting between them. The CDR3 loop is CASSSTGFSGYTF. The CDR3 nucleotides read TGTGCCAGCAGCTCAACAGGGTTTAGCGGCTACACCTTC.

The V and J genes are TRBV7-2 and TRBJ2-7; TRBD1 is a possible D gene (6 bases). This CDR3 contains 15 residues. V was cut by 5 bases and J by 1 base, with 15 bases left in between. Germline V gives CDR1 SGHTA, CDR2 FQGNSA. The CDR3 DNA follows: TGTGCCAGCAGCCCAGGACAGCTTGAGTCCTACGAGCAGTACTTC. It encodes CASSPGQLESYEQYF.

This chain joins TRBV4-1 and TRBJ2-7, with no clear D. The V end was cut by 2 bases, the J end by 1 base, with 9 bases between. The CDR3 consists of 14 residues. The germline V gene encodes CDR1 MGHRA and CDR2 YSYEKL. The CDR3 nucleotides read TGCGCCAGCAGCCAATTGGAGAGATCCTACGAGCAGTACTTC. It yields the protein CASSQLERSYEQYF.

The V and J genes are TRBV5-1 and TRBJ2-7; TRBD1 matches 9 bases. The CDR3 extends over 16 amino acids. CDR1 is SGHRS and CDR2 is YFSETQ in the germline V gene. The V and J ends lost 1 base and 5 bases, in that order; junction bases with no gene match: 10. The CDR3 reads CASSLSAGTGSNEQYF. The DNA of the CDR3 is TGCGCCAGCAGCTTGTCGGCCGGGACAGGGTCCAACGAGCAGTACTTC.

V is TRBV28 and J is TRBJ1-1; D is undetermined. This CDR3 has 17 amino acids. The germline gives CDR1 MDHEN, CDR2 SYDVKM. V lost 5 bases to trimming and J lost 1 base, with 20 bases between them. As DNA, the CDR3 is TGTGCCAGCAGTAACTGGGCCATAAAGGTGGCGAACACTGAAGCTTTCTTT. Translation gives CASSNWAIKVANTEAFF.

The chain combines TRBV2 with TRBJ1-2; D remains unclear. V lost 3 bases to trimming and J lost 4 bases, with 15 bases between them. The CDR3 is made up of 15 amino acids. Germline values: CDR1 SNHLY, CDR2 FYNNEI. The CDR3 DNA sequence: TGTGCCAGCAGTGATCGACGAAGACCTATCTATGGCTACACCTTC. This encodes CASSDRRRPIYGYTF.

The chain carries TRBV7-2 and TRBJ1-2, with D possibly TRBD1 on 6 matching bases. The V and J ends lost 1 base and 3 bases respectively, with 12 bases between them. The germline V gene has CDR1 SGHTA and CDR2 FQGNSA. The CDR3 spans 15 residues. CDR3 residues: CASSLVRQGHYGYTF. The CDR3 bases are TGTGCCAGCAGCTTAGTCAGGCAGGGGCACTATGGCTACACCTTC.

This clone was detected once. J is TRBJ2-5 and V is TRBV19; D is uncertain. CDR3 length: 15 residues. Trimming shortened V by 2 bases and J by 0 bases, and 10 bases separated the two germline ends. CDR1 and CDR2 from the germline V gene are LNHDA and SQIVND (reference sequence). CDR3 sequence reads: CASSIRVQYQETQYF. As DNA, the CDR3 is TGTGCCAGTAGTATACGAGTGCAGTACCAAGAGACCCAGTACTTC.

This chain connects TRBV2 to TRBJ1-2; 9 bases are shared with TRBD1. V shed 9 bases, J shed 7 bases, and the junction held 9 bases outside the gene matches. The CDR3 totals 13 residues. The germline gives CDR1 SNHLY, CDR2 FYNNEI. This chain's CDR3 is CASTPGQGPGYTF. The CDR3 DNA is TGTGCCAGTACTCCGGGACAGGGTCCTGGCTACACCTTC.

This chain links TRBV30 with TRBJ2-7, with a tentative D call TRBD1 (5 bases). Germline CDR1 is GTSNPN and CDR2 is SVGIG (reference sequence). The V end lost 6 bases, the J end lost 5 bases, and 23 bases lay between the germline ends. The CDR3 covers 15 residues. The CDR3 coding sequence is TGTGCCTGTGCCCGGTTGTGGGGCCCAACAAACGAGCAGTACTTC. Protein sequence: CACARLWGPTNEQYF.